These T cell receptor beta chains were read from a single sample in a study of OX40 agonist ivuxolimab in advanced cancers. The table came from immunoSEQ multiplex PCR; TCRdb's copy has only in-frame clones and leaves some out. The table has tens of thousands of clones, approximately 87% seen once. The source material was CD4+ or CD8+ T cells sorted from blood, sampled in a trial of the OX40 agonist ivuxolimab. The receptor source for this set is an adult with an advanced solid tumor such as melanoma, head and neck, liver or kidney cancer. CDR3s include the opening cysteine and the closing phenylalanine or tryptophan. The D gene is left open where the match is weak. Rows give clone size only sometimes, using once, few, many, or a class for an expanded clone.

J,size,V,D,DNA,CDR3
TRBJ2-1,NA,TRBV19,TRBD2,TGTGCCAGTAGTACACCGGGACTAGCTTATGAGCAGTTCTTC,CASSTPGLAYEQFF
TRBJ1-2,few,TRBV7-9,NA,TGTGCCAGCAGCGACATACCTAGCTATGGCTACACCTTC,CASSDIPSYGYTF
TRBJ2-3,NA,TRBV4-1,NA,TGCGCCAGCAGCCAAGACACGGATGGGAATACGCAGTATTTT,CASSQDTDGNTQYF
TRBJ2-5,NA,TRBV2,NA,TGTGCCAGCAGTGAATGGGCGGTTGGAGAGACCCAGTACTTC,CASSEWAVGETQYF
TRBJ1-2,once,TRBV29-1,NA,TGCAGCGTTGAAGGGGGCTCTGCTGGCTATGGCTACACCTTC,CSVEGGSAGYGYTF
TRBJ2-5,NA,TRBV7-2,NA,TGTGCCAGCAGCTTAGTTGGCGGACAAGAGACCCAGTACTTC,CASSLVGGQETQYF
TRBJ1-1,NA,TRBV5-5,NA,TGTGCCAGCAGCACGGCCTGGACGGCGAACACTGAAGCTTTCTTT,CASSTAWTANTEAFF
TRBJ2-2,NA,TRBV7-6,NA,TGTGCCAGCAGCTTAGCTGTCGGGCGAACCACCGGGGAGCTGTTTTTT,CASSLAVGRTTGELFF
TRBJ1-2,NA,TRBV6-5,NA,TGTGCCAGCAGTTACCGACCCTTTGGCTATGGCTACACCTTC,CASSYRPFGYGYTF
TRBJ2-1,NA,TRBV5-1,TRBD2,TGCGCCAGCAGCTTGGATCTGGCGGGAGATGAGCAGTTCTTC,CASSLDLAGDEQFF
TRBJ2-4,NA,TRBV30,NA,TGTGCCTGGGGGGCCCTTGGCGGGACAAAAAACATTCAGTACTTC,CAWGALGGTKNIQYF
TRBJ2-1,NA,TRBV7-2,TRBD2,TGTGCCAGCAGCCTAGCGGGAGGGAGAGGCAATGAGCAGTTCTTC,CASSLAGGRGNEQFF
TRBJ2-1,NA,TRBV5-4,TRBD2,TGTGCCAGCAGCTCTAGGGCTAGCGGCATAAATGAGCAGTTCTTC,CASSSRASGINEQFF
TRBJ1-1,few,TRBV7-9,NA,TGTGCCAGCAGCCCTCCCTCTACCAGAAACACTGAAGCTTTCTTT,CASSPPSTRNTEAFF
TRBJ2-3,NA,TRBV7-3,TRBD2,TGTGCCAGCAGCGCACGGCGGGAGAGCACAGATACGCAGTATTTT,CASSARRESTDTQYF
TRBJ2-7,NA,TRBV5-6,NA,TGTGCCAGCAGCTTGGGATGGGGCCCGGGAGTTCCCTACGAGCAGTACTTC,CASSLGWGPGVPYEQYF
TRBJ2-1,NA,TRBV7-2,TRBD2,TGTGCCAGCAGCCTTACGACGAGGACTAGCGGGGGATACAATGAGCAGTTCTTC,CASSLTTRTSGGYNEQFF
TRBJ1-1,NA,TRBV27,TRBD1,TGTGCCAGCAGTTTATCGCTCAGGGGGGGGACTGAAGCTTTCTTT,CASSLSLRGGTEAFF
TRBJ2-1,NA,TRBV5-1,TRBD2,TGCGCCAGCAGTTCCCTAGCGGGAGGGTTCAATGAGCAGTTCTTC,CASSSLAGGFNEQFF
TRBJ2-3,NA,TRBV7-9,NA,TGTGCCAGCAGCTTAACAGGCGGCACAGATACGCAGTATTTT,CASSLTGGTDTQYF
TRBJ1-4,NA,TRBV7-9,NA,TGTGCCAGCAGCTTATTCCGGAACGGCGAAAAACTGTTTTTT,CASSLFRNGEKLFF
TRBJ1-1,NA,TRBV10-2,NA,TGCGCCAGCAGCCTAACGGAGAACACTGAAGCTTTCTTT,CASSLTENTEAFF
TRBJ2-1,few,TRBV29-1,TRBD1,TGCAGCGCTTCTCCCAGGGGGATTGAGCAGTTCTTC,CSASPRGIEQFF
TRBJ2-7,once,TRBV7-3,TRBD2,TGTGCCAGCAGCTTAGAGGCGGGAGGGTTGAACGAGCAGTACTTC,CASSLEAGGLNEQYF
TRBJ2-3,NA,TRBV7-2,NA,TGTGCCAGCAGTCGGGACCCCACAGATACGCAGTATTTT,CASSRDPTDTQYF
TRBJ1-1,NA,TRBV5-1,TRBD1,TGCGCCAGCAACCGGGGGACAGGGGATATCCCTGAAGCTTTCTTT,CASNRGTGDIPEAFF
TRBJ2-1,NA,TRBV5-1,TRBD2,TGCGCCAGCAGCGGGACTGGCGGGAGAGGTTATGAGCAGTTCTTC,CASSGTGGRGYEQFF
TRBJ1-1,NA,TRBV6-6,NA,TGTGCCAGCAGTTACAGGGGGAACACTGAAGCTTTCTTT,CASSYRGNTEAFF
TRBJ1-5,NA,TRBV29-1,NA,TGCAGCGTTGGTGCCTCAAGTGCCCAGCCCCAGCATTTT,CSVGASSAQPQHF
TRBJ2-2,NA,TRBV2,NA,TGTGCCAGCAGTTCACAAAACAGGGACACCGGGGAGCTGTTTTTT,CASSSQNRDTGELFF
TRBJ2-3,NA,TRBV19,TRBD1,TGTGCCAGCAGTCAGACGGGGACAGGGCCAGATACGCAGTATTTT,CASSQTGTGPDTQYF
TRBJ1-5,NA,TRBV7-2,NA,TGTGCCAGCAGCTTAGCGGACAGTAAAGCCTATAGCAATCAGCCCCAGCATTTT,CASSLADSKAYSNQPQHF
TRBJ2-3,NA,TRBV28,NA,TGTGCCAGCAGTCTAACCCCGACAGGTGCAGATACGCAGTATTTT,CASSLTPTGADTQYF
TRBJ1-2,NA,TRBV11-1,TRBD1,TGTGCCAGCGGACATCAGACAGGGAACTATGGCTACACCTTC,CASGHQTGNYGYTF
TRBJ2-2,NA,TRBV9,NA,TGTGCCAGCGGGACTCCGAACACCGGGGAGCTGTTTTTT,CASGTPNTGELFF
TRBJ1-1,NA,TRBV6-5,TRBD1,TGTGCCAGCACCTCGGACAGGGCAAGAGCTTTCTTT,CASTSDRARAFF
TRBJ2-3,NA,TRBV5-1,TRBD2,TGCGCCAGCAGTCGAGAACCGGGACTAGCGGGATTCACAGATACGCAGTATTTT,CASSREPGLAGFTDTQYF
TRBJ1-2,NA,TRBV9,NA,TGTGCCAGCAGCGTAGGTGGGGGGGGCAACTATGGCTACACCTTC,CASSVGGGGNYGYTF
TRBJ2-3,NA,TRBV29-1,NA,TGCAGCGTTGAAGGAGGGGGAGGGCCCGTCACAGATACGCAGTATTTT,CSVEGGGGPVTDTQYF
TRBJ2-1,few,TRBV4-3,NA,TGCGCCAGCAGCCAAGCGGGGTTGACTGACAATGAGCAGTTCTTC,CASSQAGLTDNEQFF
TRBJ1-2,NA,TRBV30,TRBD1,TGTGCCTGGAGTTATAGACAGGGGGGGTATGGCTACACCTTC,CAWSYRQGGYGYTF
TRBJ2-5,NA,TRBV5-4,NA,TGTGCCAGCAGCTTCGTGGACAGACAAGAGACCCAGTACTTC,CASSFVDRQETQYF
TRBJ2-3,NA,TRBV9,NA,TGTGCCAGCAGCGTAGCTATCGGGGCGGATACGCAGTATTTT,CASSVAIGADTQYF
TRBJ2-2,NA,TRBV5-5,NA,TGTGCCAGCAGCCTGACCTTTAACACCGGGGAGCTGTTTTTT,CASSLTFNTGELFF
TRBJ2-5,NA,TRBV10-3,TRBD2,TGTGCCACAAGCGGGAGGGCAGGGGAGACCCAGTACTTC,CATSGRAGETQYF
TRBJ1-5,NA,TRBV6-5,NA,TGTGCCAGCAGTTACGGGAACCAGCCCCAGCATTTT,CASSYGNQPQHF
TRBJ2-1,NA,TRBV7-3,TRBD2,TGTGCCAGCAGCCCGGGGAGGGACCAGGGATTCGGTAAATACAATGAGCAGTTCTTC,CASSPGRDQGFGKYNEQFF
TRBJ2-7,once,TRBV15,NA,TGTGCCACCAGCAGAGATCAAGTGCGTATAGGCGGGGAATCCTACGAGCAGTACTTC,CATSRDQVRIGGESYEQYF
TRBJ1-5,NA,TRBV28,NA,TGTGCCAGCAGTCCTACCTTAGGGGGCAATCAGCCCCAGCATTTT,CASSPTLGGNQPQHF
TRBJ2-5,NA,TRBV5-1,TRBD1,TGCGCCAGCAGCTTGGAAGACAGGGGGGAAGAGACCCAGTACTTC,CASSLEDRGEETQYF
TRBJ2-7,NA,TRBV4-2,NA,TGTGCCAGCAGCCACGGAACTCGGTACGAGCAGTACTTC,CASSHGTRYEQYF
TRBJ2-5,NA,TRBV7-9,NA,TGTGCCAGCAGCTACAGACCGGGGGAGACCCAGTACTTC,CASSYRPGETQYF
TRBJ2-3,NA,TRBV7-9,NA,TGTGCCAGCAGCTTCGTGGGGGCAGATACGCAGTATTTT,CASSFVGADTQYF
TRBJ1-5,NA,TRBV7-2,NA,TGTGCCAGCAGCCCAAAGTGGGGGAGCAATCAGCCCCAGCATTTT,CASSPKWGSNQPQHF
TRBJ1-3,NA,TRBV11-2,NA,TGTGCCAGCAGCCCACAGGGAGGTGGAAACACCATATATTTT,CASSPQGGGNTIYF
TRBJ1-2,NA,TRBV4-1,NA,TGCGCCAGCAGCCCCTCGGGGGAGTTCTATGGCTACACCTTC,CASSPSGEFYGYTF
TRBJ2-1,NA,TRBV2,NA,TGTGCCAGCAGGGCCCGGGGCGTATGGGGCACACACAATGAGCAGTTCTTC,CASRARGVWGTHNEQFF